These 20 T cell receptor beta chains were sequenced from one sample in a study of shared clonotypes between healthy human individuals. Naive-designated CD8 cells lacked CD45RO, were positively enriched for CCR7, and omitted terminally differentiated effector memory CD45RA+ cells. The protocol was immunoSEQ multiplex PCR, while the TCRdb copy is restricted to in-frame clones and leaves out a portion. Of about 2.2 million clones listed, around 93% were seen once; the top ten hold about 1.5%. The specimen was naive CD8+ T cells from PBMCs. The receptors stem from a man aged 18-30 years in good health. Some clones in this sample may be carry-over from other donors' samples.

This clone has a single count. The chain is built from TRBV4-1 and TRBJ1-1; maybe TRBD1 (5 bases). CDR1 and CDR2 from the germline V gene are MGHRA and YSYEKL. V lost 1 base, J lost 1 base, and 10 bases lay in between. This CDR3 comprises 15 residues. The CDR3: CASSQARVGNTEAFF. In DNA form, the CDR3 reads TGCGCCAGCAGCCAAGCCAGGGTGGGGAACACTGAAGCTTTCTTT.

The V and J genes are TRBV7-8 and TRBJ2-7; the D gene is possibly TRBD2 (6 bases). CDR3 length: 16 residues. Germline V lookup: CDR1 SGHVS, CDR2 FQNEAQ. The germline V and J ends were trimmed by 2 bases and 3 bases, with 17 bases remaining between them. The CDR3: CASSLPGVGPGYEQYF. CDR3 DNA sequence: TGTGCCAGCAGCTTACCGGGGGTCGGACCTGGCTACGAGCAGTACTTC.

This sequence joins TRBV15 and TRBJ2-7; TRBD2 matches 7 bases. V lost 0 bases, J lost 2 bases, and 4 bases stayed unmatched. Germline V CDR1 and CDR2: LNHNV, YYDKDF (reference sequence). The CDR3 spans 15 residues. The CDR3 loop reads CATSREAGPTYEQYF. CDR3 nucleotides: TGTGCCACCAGCAGAGAAGCGGGACCAACCTACGAGCAGTACTTC. Variable domain in full (rest from reference TRBV15 and TRBJ2-7): DAMVIQNPRYQVTQFGKPVTLSCSQTLNHNVMYWYQQKSSQAPKLLFHYYDKDFNNEADTPDNFQSRRPNTSFCFLDIRSPGLGDTAMYLCATSREAGPTYEQYFGPGTRLTVT.

The chain carries TRBV19 and TRBJ1-2; D is uncertain. Germline V gene lookup returns CDR1 LNHDA and CDR2 SQIVND (reference sequence). The CDR3 totals 11 residues. CDR3 region: CASRVPDGYTF. CDR3 bases: TGTGCATCAAGGGTTCCCGACGGCTACACCTTC.

The chain couples TRBV7-6 to TRBJ2-1; the match to TRBD1 covers 9 bases. The V gene's germline CDR1 is SGHVS and CDR2 FNYEAQ. The ends lost 1 base at V and 10 bases at J; junction bases unmatched: 8. The CDR3 runs 15 residues. This chain's CDR3 is CASSLEGQGRPEQFF. In nucleotides, the CDR3 is TGTGCCAGCAGCTTAGAGGGACAGGGTAGACCCGAGCAGTTCTTC.

To note about this clone: Within the sample, other DNA sequences also encode this same CDR3. V gene TRBV28 combines with J gene TRBJ1-5; D gene uncertain. The CDR3 consists of 13 residues. Looked up from germline, CDR1 is MDHEN and CDR2 is SYDVKM. V dropped 2 bases and J dropped 0 bases, with 2 bases sitting between them. Written as DNA, the CDR3 is TGTGCCAGCAGTTTAACTAGCAATCAGCCCCAGCATTTT. It is translated as CASSLTSNQPQHF. Filled out from reference TRBV28 and TRBJ1-5, the complete variable domain reads DVKVTQSSRYLVKRTGEKVFLECVQDMDHENMFWYRQDPGLGLRLIYFSYDVKMKEKGDIPEGYSVSREKKERFSLILESASTNQTSMYLCASSLTSNQPQHFGDGTRLSIL.

The gene calls are TRBV5-6 and TRBJ2-7; unclear D gene. Trimming pared 2 bases from V and 3 bases from J, leaving 12 bases between. Germline-derived CDR1 and CDR2 are SGHDT and YYEEEE. The CDR3 sequence is 14 residues long. The CDR3 DNA follows: TGTGCCAGCAGCTTTTCTGGGGTCGACTACGAGCAGTACTTC. Translated, it gives CASSFSGVDYEQYF.

The genes are TRBV19 and TRBJ2-1; D is possibly TRBD2 (5 bases). In germline, CDR1 is LNHDA, CDR2 SQIVND (reference sequence). CDR3 length equals 14 residues. V was shortened by 10 bases and J by 6 bases, with 19 bases between the two germline ends. The DNA for the CDR3 is TGTGCCACCATGACTAAGATGAAATCCAATGAGCAGTTCTTC. Translating it yields CATMTKMKSNEQFF.

In this sample, this clone turned up a few times. In nucleotides, the CDR3 is TGTGCCAGCAGTATCGGCTGGGGGAACACTGAAGCTTTCTTT. Its translation is CASSIGWGNTEAFF. The chain links TRBV27 to TRBJ1-1; unclear D gene. This CDR3 is built from 14 residues. V was cut by 5 bases and J by 1 base, with 11 bases left in between. Germline CDR1 MNHEY, CDR2 SMNVEV (reference sequence).

V gene TRBV7-8 combines with J gene TRBJ1-1, with TRBD1 identical over 7 bases. The V and J ends lost 5 bases and 3 bases, in that order; junction bases with no gene match: 9. Germline V gives CDR1 SGHVS, CDR2 FQNEAQ. This CDR3 is 15 amino acids long. The CDR3 region has the DNA TGTGCCAGCAGCCCCAGCCCCCAGGGGGACACTGAAGCTTTCTTT. It yields the protein CASSPSPQGDTEAFF.

This chain joins TRBV4-1 and TRBJ2-1, with 13 bases that match TRBD2. The CDR3 contains 15 residues. The germline V gene encodes CDR1 MGHRA and CDR2 YSYEKL. V gave up 3 bases and J gave up 8 bases; unmatched junction bases: 4. CDR3 region: CASSHGTSGNDEQFF. Written as DNA, the CDR3 is TGCGCCAGCAGCCACGGGACTAGCGGGAATGATGAGCAGTTCTTC.

The chain recombines TRBV29-1 with TRBJ1-2, with a weak D call TRBD1 (6 bases). Germline values: CDR1 SQVTM, CDR2 ANQGSEA. The V and J ends lost 3 bases and 1 base respectively, with 15 bases between them. The CDR3 has 15 residues. For the CDR3, the DNA is TGCAGCGTTGATCGGGGGCTAGCTGATAACTATGGCTACACCTTC. Its protein product is CSVDRGLADNYGYTF.

This clone was recorded a few times. Other DNA sequences in the sample encode the same CDR3. The chain uses TRBV7-6 and TRBJ2-7, with D perhaps given as TRBD1 or TRBD2 (5 bases each). This CDR3 has 13 amino acids. The germline CDR1 and CDR2 sequences are SGHVS and FNYEAQ. The V end lost 5 bases, the J end lost 0 bases, and 8 bases lay between the germline ends. This CDR3 is CASSPRGSYEQYF. CDR3 DNA sequence: TGTGCCAGCAGCCCGAGGGGCTCCTACGAGCAGTACTTC.

V and J are TRBV2 and TRBJ2-3; D is unresolved. The CDR3 is 17 residues long. Germline V gene data show CDR1 as SNHLY and CDR2 as FYNNEI. Trimming took off 5 bases at V and 2 bases at J, with 20 bases between the two ends. The CDR3 region is CASSIQPMRPVTDTQYF. The CDR3 coding sequence is TGTGCCAGCAGTATTCAACCGATGCGCCCCGTCACAGATACGCAGTATTTT.

With regard to this clone: Other DNA sequences in the same sample also yield this CDR3. V usage is TRBV9 and J usage is TRBJ2-3, with unresolved D. The CDR3 totals 13 residues. The germline V gene encodes CDR1 SGDLS and CDR2 YYNGEE. Trimming pared 0 bases from V and 5 bases from J, leaving 7 bases between. CDR3 sequence (DNA): TGTGCCAGCAGCGTAGGTGGAGAAGATACGCAGTATTTT. Its translation is CASSVGGEDTQYF.

Regarding this clone: Just one base apart from a much larger clone, this may be a read error. The chain has TRBV14 and TRBJ2-7, with D hard to call. Germline lookup yields CDR1 SGHDN and CDR2 FVKESK. V lost 5 bases to trimming and J lost 1 base, with 3 bases between them. There are 11 residues in the CDR3. As DNA, the CDR3 is TGTGCCAGCAGCGAGTCCTACGAGCAGTACTTC. Its protein is CASSESYEQYF.

The V and J genes are TRBV4-1 and TRBJ2-7, with unresolved D. V lost 2 bases and J 0 bases, leaving 5 bases between the germline ends. The CDR3 runs to 13 residues. Per germline, CDR1 MGHRA and CDR2 YSYEKL. As DNA, the CDR3 is TGCGCCAGCAGCCAATTCAGCTCCTACGAGCAGTACTTC. This gives the protein CASSQFSSYEQYF.

V usage is TRBV11-3 and J usage is TRBJ2-1; D is ambiguous. Germline values: CDR1 SGHNT, CDR2 YENEEA. Deletions cut 4 bases from V and 7 bases from J, with 8 bases between. The CDR3 has 12 residues. In DNA form, the CDR3 reads TGTGCCAGCAGCTCCCGGAGTAATGAGCAGTTCTTC. This encodes CASSSRSNEQFF.

This chain uses TRBV9 with TRBJ2-7; 9 nucleotides align to TRBD1. The ends lost 3 bases at V and 5 bases at J; junction bases unmatched: 9. Germline V gives CDR1 SGDLS, CDR2 YYNGEE. This CDR3 comprises 15 residues. CDR3 region: CASSASGTGTDEQYF. In DNA form, the CDR3 reads TGTGCCAGCAGCGCCTCCGGGACAGGGACTGACGAGCAGTACTTC.

The chain couples TRBV7-9 to TRBJ2-2; 7 bases fit TRBD1. This CDR3 is built from 15 residues. Germline V lookup: CDR1 SEHNR, CDR2 FQNEAQ (reference sequence). V shed 5 bases and J 3 bases; nucleotides not matched to a gene: 6. The CDR3 reads CASSAPGTDTGELFF. The CDR3, as DNA: TGTGCCAGCAGCGCACCGGGGACAGACACCGGGGAGCTGTTTTTT.